The 24 T cell receptor beta chains given below trace back to one sample, sequenced in a study of T cells in Graves' hyperthyroidism and ophthalmopathy. It was RNA transcripts that yielded the amplified TCR beta CDR3 regions. First-round RT-PCR targeting the TCR CDR3 was performed with the HTBI primer set. TCRdb passed the multiplex PCR reads through MiXCR, listing each CDR3 protein once. The sample records nearly 600,000 distinct CDR3 sequences, 11% to 15% being singletons. What was sequenced was blood. The receptors were sampled from a woman aged 18-29 years with Graves' ophthalmopathy.

The chain combines TRBV6-1 with TRBJ2-7; D gene unclear. The CDR3 has 13 amino acids. V shed 9 bases and J shed 1 base, with 13 bases lying between them. The germline V gene encodes CDR1 MNHNS and CDR2 SASEGT. The CDR3 is CASVARTSYEQYF. The CDR3 DNA sequence: TGTGCCAGTGTGGCTAGAACTTCCTACGAGCAGTACTTC.

This chain connects TRBV20-1 to TRBJ2-1; the D gene is possibly TRBD1 (6 bases). Trimming left V 0 bases short and J 10 bases short, with 13 bases between. In germline, CDR1 is DFQATT, CDR2 SNEGSKA (reference sequence). This CDR3 comprises 13 residues. The chain's CDR3 is CSARDRGAWEQFF. In DNA form, the CDR3 reads TGCAGTGCTAGAGACAGGGGTGCTTGGGAGCAGTTCTTC.

This clonotype showed up many times. One end of the junction fails to match germline, which may point to a read error. V gene TRBV3-1 combines with J gene TRBJ2-5, with TRBD1 as a possible D gene (6 bases). Looked up from germline, CDR1 is LGHDT and CDR2 is YNNKEL (reference sequence). The CDR3 totals 17 residues. CDR3 sequence: CASSQEGARTPQGTQYF. CDR3 in DNA: TGTGCCAGCAGCCAAGAGGGGGCCAGGACACCTCAAGGGACCCAGTACTTC.

Ten or more counts support this clonotype. J is TRBJ1-1 and V is TRBV5-4; TRBD1 is a possible D gene (6 bases). Germline CDR1 reads SGHNT; CDR2 reads YYREEE (reference sequence). V was clipped by 6 bases and J by 5 bases, with 17 bases between them. The CDR3 runs 14 residues. CDR3 sequence reads: CASTFGDRSTEAFF. As DNA, the CDR3 is TGTGCCAGCACCTTTGGCGACAGGAGTACTGAAGCTTTCTTT.

This clonotype was seen only a few times. The V and J genes are TRBV9 and TRBJ1-2, with unresolved D. This CDR3 is built from 15 residues. CDR1 and CDR2 (germline): SGDLS, YYNGEE. V was shortened by 6 bases and J by 4 bases, with 19 bases between the two germline ends. CDR3 sequence: CASTQDPTPAYGYTF. The CDR3 DNA sequence: TGTGCCAGCACCCAAGATCCCACGCCAGCCTATGGCTACACCTTC.

This clonotype was counted many times. The V call is TRBV3-1, the J call TRBJ1-5; no clear D gene. CDR1 is LGHDT, CDR2 YNNKEL, per germline (reference sequence). The CDR3 consists of 13 residues. V dropped 0 bases and J dropped 3 bases, with 3 bases sitting between them. CDR3 protein: CASSQDLNQPQHF. CDR3 DNA: TGTGCCAGCAGCCAAGATCTCAATCAGCCCCAGCATTTT.

This clonotype was counted many times. The chain couples TRBV28 to TRBJ1-2; D is ambiguous. From germline, CDR1 is MDHEN and CDR2 SYDVKM. V was clipped by 1 base and J by 8 bases, with 5 bases between them. The CDR3 totals 11 residues. CDR3 protein: CASSLYRGYTF. The CDR3 DNA sequence: TGTGCCAGCAGTTTATATCGGGGCTACACCTTC.

This clonotype has a count of ten or more. This chain connects TRBV6-2 or TRBV6-3 to TRBJ1-1; possible D gene TRBD1, 6 bases. Trimming left V 4 bases short and J 0 bases short, with 12 bases between. The CDR3 is 15 residues long. The germline CDR1 and CDR2 sequences are MNHEY and SVGEGT. The CDR3 spells CASSSPGQLNTEAFF. CDR3 nucleotides: TGTGCCAGCAGTTCCCCAGGACAGTTGAACACTGAAGCTTTCTTT.

This clonotype was counted at least ten times. The chain combines TRBV7-8 with TRBJ2-1, with D unclear. Trimming took off 5 bases at V and 6 bases at J, with 2 bases between the two ends. The CDR3 runs 10 residues. Germline V lookup: CDR1 SGHVS, CDR2 FQNEAQ. The CDR3: CASSINEQFF. The DNA of the CDR3 is TGTGCCAGCAGCATCAATGAGCAGTTCTTC.

The chain uses TRBV20-1 and TRBJ1-6, with D perhaps matching TRBD1 (5 bases). CDR1 is DFQATT and CDR2 is SNEGSKA in the germline V gene (reference sequence). CDR3 size: 19 residues. Trimming cost V 3 bases and J 10 bases, with 31 bases left between them. The CDR3 bases are TGCAGTGCTAGTGATGCTCTAAGACAGTACCAACGGGAAGGGTCACCCCTCCACTTT. This translates into CSASDALRQYQREGSPLHF.

There are many counts of this clonotype. This chain connects TRBV30 to TRBJ2-3, with TRBD1 matching over 8 bases. The J segment lost 3 bases and the V segment lost 4 bases, leaving 6 bases of the junction unmatched. CDR3 size: 14 residues. Germline CDR1 is GTSNPN and CDR2 is SVGIG (reference sequence). The CDR3 loop reads CAWTGGAITDTQYF. The DNA for the CDR3 is TGTGCCTGGACAGGGGGCGCAATTACAGATACGCAGTATTTT. Variable domain in full (rest from reference TRBV30 and TRBJ2-3): SQTIHQWPATLVQPVGSPLSLECTVEGTSNPNLYWYRQAAGRGLQLLFYSVGIGQISSEVPQNLSASRPQDRQFILSSKKLLLSDSGFYLCAWTGGAITDTQYFGPGTRLTVL.

This clonotype was observed at least ten times. The chain joins TRBV6-1 to TRBJ2-7, with 11 bases fitting TRBD1. Germline CDR1 and CDR2: MNHNS and SASEGT. The V gene end was trimmed by 0 bases and the J gene end by 4 bases; junction bases not matched to a gene: 5. CDR3 length: 16 residues. CDR3 DNA sequence: TGTGCCAGCAGTGAAGCTAGGACAGGGGGCCAATACGAGCAGTACTTC. Translated, it gives CASSEARTGGQYEQYF.

In its sample, this clonotype was seen many times. This chain connects TRBV7-9 to TRBJ2-7; the D gene could be TRBD1 or TRBD2 (6 bases each). CDR1 SEHNR and CDR2 FQNEAQ come from the germline V gene (reference sequence). This CDR3 comprises 13 residues. With 1 base removed from V and 5 bases from J, the gap between germline ends came to 9 bases. In DNA form, the CDR3 reads TGTGCCAGCAGCTTAGAAGGGGGGCACGAGCAGTACTTC. This translates into CASSLEGGHEQYF.

The chain joins TRBV9 to TRBJ1-5, with 9 bases lining up with TRBD1. This CDR3 region has 19 residues. The J segment lost 0 bases and the V segment lost 3 bases, leaving 13 bases of the junction unmatched. Germline V gives CDR1 SGDLS, CDR2 YYNGEE. CDR3 sequence reads: CASSAAGTGTRVSNQPQHF. The CDR3 DNA reads TGTGCCAGCAGCGCAGCCGGGACAGGGACCCGTGTTAGCAATCAGCCCCAGCATTTT. Variable domain in full (rest from reference TRBV9 and TRBJ1-5): DSGVTQTPKHLITATGQRVTLRCSPRSGDLSVYWYQQSLDQGLQFLIQYYNGEERAKGNILERFSAQQFPDLHSELNLSSLELGDSALYFCASSAAGTGTRVSNQPQHFGDGTRLSIL.

This clonotype turned up a few times. V usage is TRBV10-3 and J usage is TRBJ2-7; 9 bases are a match to TRBD2. CDR3 size: 13 residues. The germline gives CDR1 ENHRY, CDR2 SYGVKD. The V and J ends lost 10 bases and 4 bases, in that order; junction bases with no gene match: 8. This chain's CDR3 is CATLAGVEYEQYF. CDR3 DNA: TGTGCCACCTTAGCGGGAGTGGAGTACGAGCAGTACTTC.

Only a few counts were recorded for this clonotype. As the CDR3 is not closed by the conserved phenylalanine or tryptophan, this likely results from a read error. The V and J genes are TRBV5-1 and TRBJ2-5; 8 bases line up with TRBD2. Per the germline V gene, CDR1 is SGHRS and CDR2 is YFSETQ. The CDR3 sequence is 16 residues long. J gave up 2 bases and V 3 bases, and 9 bases lay outside the gene matches. The CDR3 is CASSYRIAGFQETQYL. The CDR3 bases are TGCGCCAGCAGCTACCGGATAGCGGGGTTTCAAGAGACCCAGTACCTC.

The V call is TRBV10-2, the J call TRBJ2-1; the match to TRBD1 covers 11 bases. Germline CDR1 and CDR2: WSHSY and SAAADI. The CDR3 has 14 amino acids. After removal of 6 bases from V and 7 bases from J, the junction contained 5 bases not matched to a gene. The CDR3 region has the DNA TGCGCCAGCAGGGGGGACAGGGGGGCTAATGAGCAGTTCTTC. Residues: CASRGDRGANEQFF.

The chain couples TRBV4-1 to TRBJ1-5; 11 bases agree with TRBD1. CDR3 length equals 17 residues. V lost 1 base to trimming and J lost 10 bases; unmatched junction nucleotides: 12. Germline CDR1 MGHRA, CDR2 YSYEKL. The DNA for the CDR3 is TGCGCCAGCAGCCAAGTAGGGGTTCCGGGACAGGGGGGTCCCCAGCATTTT. This translates into CASSQVGVPGQGGPQHF.

This clonotype was detected a few times. This chain links TRBV6-1 with TRBJ2-2; D is possibly TRBD1 (5 bases). Germline CDR1 is MNHNS and CDR2 is SASEGT. The CDR3 is made up of 14 amino acids. V was pared by 10 bases and J by 1 base, with 13 bases between. CDR3 loop: CATTGHKNTGELFF. The CDR3 bases are TGTGCCACCACTGGACACAAGAACACCGGGGAGCTGTTTTTT.

This rearrangement joins TRBV19 to TRBJ2-1; D remains ambiguous. V gave up 8 bases and J gave up 12 bases, with 14 bases separating them. Germline V gene sequence: CDR1 LNHDA, CDR2 SQIVND (reference sequence). The CDR3 loop spans 11 amino acids. CDR3 amino acids: CASRSGPRQFF. As DNA, the CDR3 is TGTGCCAGTCGGTCGGGTCCCAGGCAGTTCTTC.

The sample holds a few counts of this clonotype. V is TRBV19 and J is TRBJ1-1; the D gene is possibly TRBD1 (5 bases). V gave up 7 bases and J gave up 2 bases, with 14 bases separating them. CDR1 LNHDA and CDR2 SQIVND come from the germline V gene (reference sequence). The CDR3 is 14 residues long. Written as DNA, the CDR3 is TGTGCCAGTAACCCGGGGCTAAAAAACACTGAAGCTTTCTTT. It specifies CASNPGLKNTEAFF.

In its sample, this clonotype was seen many times. V usage is TRBV6-1 and J usage is TRBJ2-7, with TRBD2 matching 12 bases. The CDR3 covers 14 residues. Germline CDR1 is MNHNS and CDR2 is SASEGT. V shed 6 bases and J 6 bases; nucleotides not matched to a gene: 6. The CDR3, as DNA: TGTGCCAGCAGGCGGACTAGCGGGATTGCCGAGCAGTACTTC. Encoded protein: CASRRTSGIAEQYF.

This clonotype was seen at least ten times. This chain joins TRBV5-1 and TRBJ1-1; D is unresolved. CDR3 length: 14 residues. V lost 0 bases, J lost 4 bases, and 10 bases lay in between. Germline V gene data show CDR1 as SGHRS and CDR2 as YFSETQ. The CDR3 region is CASSLAVSSTEAFF. CDR3 sequence (DNA): TGCGCCAGCAGCTTGGCGGTTTCGAGCACTGAAGCTTTCTTT.

This clonotype was recorded many times. The V and J genes are TRBV2 and TRBJ2-7; D is possibly TRBD1 (6 bases). Germline V CDR1 and CDR2: SNHLY, FYNNEI. The V and J ends lost 5 bases and 5 bases respectively, with 16 bases between them. The CDR3 has 14 amino acids. The CDR3 loop reads CASSFTGSYNEQYF. The CDR3 DNA is TGTGCCAGCAGTTTTACAGGGAGTTATAACGAGCAGTACTTC.